These 12 T cell receptor beta chains came from one sample sequenced in a study of T cells after posttransplantation cyclophosphamide. Libraries were prepared by immunoSEQ multiplex PCR; TCRdb keeps only in-frame clonotypes and omits some of them. Of tens of thousands of clones listed, around 95% were seen once; the top ten hold nearly 3%. Material: PBMCs. The receptor source for this set is a woman in her 30s in good health and a related stem cell transplant donor.

The rearrangement links TRBV12-5 to TRBJ2-1; no clear D. Germline lookup yields CDR1 LGHNT and CDR2 FRNRAP. This CDR3 spans 11 amino acids. V was pared by 0 bases and J by 9 bases, with 3 bases between. DNA for the CDR3: TGTGCTAGTGGTTTGGTAAGTGAGCAGTTCTTC. It is translated as CASGLVSEQFF.

The chain couples TRBV4-1 to TRBJ2-1; a possible D gene is TRBD1 (5 bases). This CDR3 contains 16 residues. CDR1 is MGHRA and CDR2 is YSYEKL in the germline V gene. Trimming left V 0 bases short and J 5 bases short, with 14 bases between. CDR3: CASSQDLRGIDNEQFF. CDR3 DNA sequence: TGCGCCAGCAGCCAAGATCTAAGGGGTATTGACAATGAGCAGTTCTTC.

Here the CDR3 DNA reads TGTGCCAGCAGTGTCCCATATCAGCCCCAGCATTTT. Residues: CASSVPYQPQHF. The V gene is TRBV6-1, the J gene TRBJ1-5, with D unresolved. The CDR3 has 12 residues. V lost 4 bases and J lost 5, with 6 bases in between. The V gene's germline CDR1 is MNHNS and CDR2 SASEGT.

The J gene is TRBJ1-1, the V gene TRBV30; 8 positions agree with TRBD1. The CDR3 contains 14 residues. Germline trimming cut 1 base from V and 4 bases from J; bases unmatched to any gene: 5. Per the germline V gene, CDR1 is GTSNPN and CDR2 is SVGIG (reference sequence). CDR3 loop: CAWSGSTGGTEAFF. The CDR3 DNA reads as TGTGCCTGGAGTGGCAGCACAGGGGGCACTGAAGCTTTCTTT.

The gene calls are TRBV6-1 and TRBJ1-6, with a weak D call TRBD1 (6 bases). V lost 3 bases and J 10 bases, leaving 16 bases between the germline ends. Looked up from germline, CDR1 is MNHNS and CDR2 is SASEGT. CDR3 size: 15 residues. Here the CDR3 reads CASSEGAGLGSPLHF. The CDR3 DNA reads TGTGCCAGCAGTGAGGGGGCAGGGTTGGGGTCACCCCTCCACTTT.

This clone was seen ten or more times. The chain carries TRBV4-2 and TRBJ1-1; D is undetermined. The CDR3 loop spans 13 amino acids. Deletions cut 9 bases from V and 4 bases from J, with 15 bases between. Germline CDR1 and CDR2: LGHNA and YNFKEQ. This CDR3 reads CASLWVGGTEAFF. Written as DNA, the CDR3 is TGTGCCAGTTTATGGGTCGGTGGCACTGAAGCTTTCTTT.

This sequence joins TRBV7-2 and TRBJ2-5; 7 bases agree with TRBD2. The CDR3 sequence is 15 residues long. The germline V gene encodes CDR1 SGHTA and CDR2 FQGNSA. With 2 bases clipped from V and 2 bases from J, the junction kept 5 bases outside the gene matches. This CDR3 is CASSLNPSGQETQYF. In nucleotides, the CDR3 is TGTGCCAGCAGCTTAAACCCTAGCGGACAAGAGACCCAGTACTTC.

This chain connects TRBV5-6 to TRBJ2-3; D not resolved. This CDR3 is built from 14 residues. V lost 4 bases and J 4 bases, leaving 13 bases between the germline ends. The germline CDR1 and CDR2 sequences are SGHDT and YYEEEE. DNA for the CDR3: TGTGCCAGCAGCGATTTTTTGGTTTCAGATACGCAGTATTTT. Translating it yields CASSDFLVSDTQYF.

This clone appeared a single time. This sequence joins TRBV7-9 and TRBJ1-4, with D tentatively TRBD1 (5 bases). The CDR3 has 15 residues. Germline V gene data show CDR1 as SEHNR and CDR2 as FQNEAQ (reference sequence). The V gene lost 5 bases and the J gene lost 5 bases, with 15 bases spanning the gap. The CDR3 sequence: CASSRGDSANEKLFF. CDR3 coding DNA: TGTGCCAGCAGCAGGGGAGACAGCGCGAATGAAAAACTGTTTTTT. Using reference TRBV7-9 and TRBJ1-4 for the parts outside the CDR3, the full variable domain is DTGVSQNPRHKITKRGQNVTFRCDPISEHNRLYWYRQTLGQGPEFLTYFQNEAQLEKSRLLSDRFSAERPKGSFSTLEIQRTEQGDSAMYLCASSRGDSANEKLFFGSGTQLSVL.

This rearrangement joins TRBV27 to TRBJ2-6; D is uncertain. Germline CDR1 MNHEY, CDR2 SMNVEV (reference sequence). This CDR3 region has 15 residues. The V and J ends lost 3 bases and 4 bases respectively, with 10 bases between them. The CDR3 sequence: CASSLGSTGANVLTF. CDR3 nucleotides: TGTGCCAGCAGTTTGGGGTCTACCGGGGCCAACGTCCTGACTTTC.

A few counts support this clone. The chain joins TRBV7-2 to TRBJ1-6; D uncertain. V dropped 1 base and J dropped 6 bases, with 10 bases sitting between them. CDR1 and CDR2 (germline): SGHTA, FQGNSA. The CDR3 spans 15 residues. CDR3 nucleotide sequence: TGTGCCAGCAGCTTAGGGGCAAACATTAATTCACCCCTCCACTTT. Protein product: CASSLGANINSPLHF.

The V call is TRBV7-2, the J call TRBJ2-7; a weak D match, TRBD1 (5 bases). V lost 4 bases to trimming and J lost 2 bases, with 15 bases between them. The CDR3 has 15 amino acids. Per the germline V gene, CDR1 is SGHTA and CDR2 is FQGNSA. The CDR3 protein is CASSSTGGETYEQYF. The CDR3 DNA follows: TGTGCCAGCAGCTCCACAGGTGGTGAAACCTACGAGCAGTACTTC.